Shown below are 25 T cell receptor beta chains from a single sample sequenced in a study of T cells after posttransplantation cyclophosphamide. Repertoires were generated with immunoSEQ multiplex PCR, while TCRdb's copy carries only in-frame clones and drops some. The sample shows 30,000 to 45,000 clones, none of them appearing just once. The sequenced sample consisted of PBMCs. The receptors were gathered from a girl between 10 and 17 years old in good health, CMV-negative, and a related stem cell transplant donor.

This clone came up many times. V and J are TRBV6-5 and TRBJ2-7; 10 bases map to TRBD1. Trimming cost V 3 bases and J 3 bases; bases outside gene matches: 2. The germline gives CDR1 MNHEY, CDR2 SVGAGI. The CDR3 contains 14 residues. The CDR3 DNA is TGTGCCAGCAGTTATCGGGACAGGGGCTACGAGCAGTACTTC. Encoded protein: CASSYRDRGYEQYF.

This clone appeared a few times. The J gene is TRBJ2-6, the V gene TRBV5-4; 8 bases agree with TRBD1. The germline gives CDR1 SGHNT, CDR2 YYREEE (reference sequence). This CDR3 region has 17 residues. The V segment lost 3 bases and the J segment 0 bases; nucleotides outside the gene matches: 5. CDR3 nucleotides: TGTGCCAGCAGCTCCCTGACAGGGGACTCTGGGGCCAACGTCCTGACTTTC. Amino acids: CASSSLTGDSGANVLTF.

The chain recombines TRBV28 with TRBJ1-2, with unresolved D. The CDR3 is 12 amino acids. The germline gives CDR1 MDHEN, CDR2 SYDVKM. V was shortened by 11 bases and J by 2 bases, with 12 bases between the two germline ends. The CDR3 region is CASRLLNYGYTF. The CDR3 DNA is TGTGCCTCCCGGTTGTTGAACTATGGCTACACCTTC.

Ten or more counts support this clone. J is TRBJ2-7 and V is TRBV5-7; no reliable D call. TRBV5-7 is labeled an ORF, and its function is uncertain. Trimming took 4 bases from V and 0 from J, leaving 8 bases between them. The CDR3 spans 13 residues. CDR3 sequence (DNA): TGTGCCAGCAGCCTAGTGAACTCCTACGAGCAGTACTTC. This encodes CASSLVNSYEQYF.

This chain connects TRBV27 to TRBJ2-7, with TRBD2 identical over 10 bases. The CDR3 is made up of 13 amino acids. Germline V gene data show CDR1 as MNHEY and CDR2 as SMNVEV (reference sequence). Trimming removed 5 bases from V and 6 bases from J; junction bases left unmatched: 4. Here the CDR3 DNA reads TGTGCCAGCAGTCACCTAGCGGGAGTCGAGCAGTACTTC. Translating gives CASSHLAGVEQYF.

This clone was recorded at least ten times. The gene calls are TRBV30 and TRBJ1-1; D is perhaps TRBD1 (5 bases). V lost 0 bases, J lost 3 bases, and 23 bases lay in between. Germline assignment: CDR1 GTSNPN and CDR2 SVGIG (reference sequence). The CDR3 is 18 amino acids. In DNA form, the CDR3 reads TGTGCCTGGAGTGTACATGCAGCGCTAGCGGGGGGGGACACTGAAGCTTTCTTT. Its protein is CAWSVHAALAGGDTEAFF.

This clone was found a few times. The CDR3 region has the DNA TGCGCCAGCAGCTTAGGCGGGGGTATAACGGAGACCCAGTACTTC. The encoded protein is CASSLGGGITETQYF. The rearrangement joins TRBV5-1 to TRBJ2-5; 7 bases are a match to TRBD2. The CDR3 is 15 residues long. Trimming at V came to 2 bases and at J to 5 bases, leaving 9 bases not matched to a gene. The V gene's germline CDR1 is SGHRS and CDR2 YFSETQ.

The chain is built from TRBV28 and TRBJ1-2; no definite D call. The CDR3 totals 13 residues. Germline V gene sequence: CDR1 MDHEN, CDR2 SYDVKM. The V and J ends lost 2 bases and 0 bases respectively, with 4 bases between them. The CDR3, as DNA: TGTGCCAGCAGTTTACAGACTAACTATGGCTACACCTTC. Protein product: CASSLQTNYGYTF.

The V call is TRBV29-1, the J call TRBJ1-1, with 7 bases that match TRBD1. After removal of 7 bases from V and 3 bases from J, the junction contained 14 bases not matched to a gene. Germline CDR1 SQVTM, CDR2 ANQGSEA. The CDR3 runs to 15 residues. CDR3 in DNA: TGCAGCGCCGACCCCTGGACAGGTCTTCACACTGAAGCTTTCTTT. Protein sequence: CSADPWTGLHTEAFF. The full variable domain, with the rest looked up from reference TRBV29-1 and TRBJ1-1, is SAVISQKPSRDICQRGTSLTIQCQVDSQVTMMFWYRQQPGQSLTLIATANQGSEATYESGFVIDKFPISRPNLTFSTLTVSNMSPEDSSIYLCSADPWTGLHTEAFFGQGTRLTVV.

The chain combines TRBV4-3 with TRBJ1-1; 9 nucleotides line up with TRBD1. This CDR3 has 13 residues. After removal of 3 bases from V and 6 bases from J, the junction contained 2 bases not matched to a gene. Germline loops: CDR1 LGHNA, CDR2 YSLEER. The CDR3 nucleotides are TGCGCCAGCAGCCAGGGACAGGGTTCTGAAGCTTTCTTT. Amino acid sequence: CASSQGQGSEAFF.

This clone was counted between two and nine times. This chain connects TRBV9 to TRBJ2-2; tentatively, D is TRBD2 (7 bases). The germline CDR1 and CDR2 sequences are SGDLS and YYNGEE. V lost 3 bases to trimming and J lost 6 bases, with 18 bases between them. This CDR3 has 16 residues. The CDR3 coding sequence is TGTGCCAGCAGCGCAGAGGGAGGGGGAGGGCCCGGGGAGCTGTTTTTT. Protein sequence: CASSAEGGGGPGELFF.

This clone occurred many times. Other DNA sequences within the sample encode an identical CDR3. This chain joins TRBV5-4 and TRBJ2-6; 7 nucleotides match TRBD1. This CDR3 has 15 residues. Per the germline V gene, CDR1 is SGHNT and CDR2 is YYREEE (reference sequence). V lost 2 bases and J lost 2; bases outside the gene matches: 1. The CDR3 DNA reads as TGTGCCAGCAGCTTAGACAGGGCTGGGGCCAACGTCCTGACTTTC. Protein: CASSLDRAGANVLTF.

This clone was observed many times. This sequence joins TRBV6-1 and TRBJ1-3; D is unclear. CDR1 MNHNS and CDR2 SASEGT come from the germline V gene. Deletions cut 3 bases from V and 0 bases from J, with 3 bases between. The CDR3 runs to 13 residues. The CDR3 spells CASSDGSGNTIYF. CDR3 coding DNA: TGTGCCAGCAGTGACGGCTCTGGAAACACCATATATTTT.

This clone was counted only a few times. V gene TRBV11-2 combines with J gene TRBJ1-5; a possible D gene is TRBD1 (5 bases). Germline V gene lookup returns CDR1 SGHAT and CDR2 FQNNGV. The CDR3 extends over 15 amino acids. Trimming took 1 base from V and 2 from J, leaving 9 bases between them. The CDR3 here is CASSLGQGGNQPQHF. CDR3 coding DNA: TGTGCCAGCAGCTTAGGGCAGGGTGGCAATCAGCCCCAGCATTTT.

This clone was counted ten times or more. J is TRBJ1-3 and V is TRBV19, with D possibly TRBD1 on 6 matching bases. The germline V gene encodes CDR1 LNHDA and CDR2 SQIVND (reference sequence). This CDR3 contains 17 residues. V lost 2 bases and J lost 0, with 14 bases in between. The CDR3 DNA sequence: TGTGCCAGTAGTATATTCGGACAGACGCTCTCTGGAAACACCATATATTTT. This codes for CASSIFGQTLSGNTIYF.

Many counts were recorded for this clone. J is TRBJ2-7 and V is TRBV7-2; D ambiguous. Trimming left V 5 bases short and J 0 bases short, with 5 bases between. The CDR3 is 12 amino acids. From germline, CDR1 is SGHTA and CDR2 FQGNSA. In DNA, the CDR3 is TGTGCCAGCAGCCGGAGCTCCTACGAGCAGTACTTC. The encoded protein is CASSRSSYEQYF.

This clone was counted between two and nine times. The V call is TRBV27, the J call TRBJ2-2, with a possible D match to TRBD2 (5 bases). The CDR3 is 13 residues long. V shed 8 bases and J shed 5 bases, with 12 bases lying between them. CDR1 and CDR2 (germline): MNHEY, SMNVEV (reference sequence). CDR3 bases: TGTGCCAGCGGGGTCGGGGTAACCGGGGAGCTGTTTTTT. This translates into CASGVGVTGELFF.

Regarding this clone: The junction and the germline gene differ at one end; a read error may be behind it. Other DNA sequences within the sample encode an identical CDR3. This CDR3 reads CASSYTQGSYEQYF. DNA for the CDR3: TGCGCCAGCAGTTACACGCAGGGTTCCTACGAGCAGTACTTC. The gene calls are TRBV6-5 and TRBJ2-7; D is possibly TRBD1 (5 bases). This CDR3 region has 14 residues. CDR1 is MNHEY and CDR2 is SVGAGI in the germline V gene.

The sample holds many counts of this clone. V usage is TRBV5-6 and J usage is TRBJ1-2; D ambiguous. Germline CDR1 and CDR2: SGHDT and YYEEEE. CDR3 size: 13 residues. Between the trimmed V and J ends, which lost 3 bases and 2 bases, there was a span of 8 bases. CDR3 bases: TGTGCCAGCAGCTCCACTTCCAACTATGGCTACACCTTC. As protein: CASSSTSNYGYTF. The whole variable domain, filled in from reference TRBV5-6 and TRBJ1-2, reads DAGVTQSPTHLIKTRGQQVTLRCSPKSGHDTVSWYQQALGQGPQFIFQYYEEEERQRGNFPDRFSGHQFPNYSSELNVNALLLGDSALYLCASSSTSNYGYTFGSGTRLTVV.

The chain recombines TRBV29-1 with TRBJ2-7; 11 nucleotides agree with TRBD2. V gave up 4 bases and J gave up 3 bases; unmatched junction bases: 5. CDR3 length: 14 residues. Germline CDR1 reads SQVTM; CDR2 reads ANQGSEA. This chain's CDR3 is CSVGVGTSGYEQYF. The CDR3 DNA reads as TGCAGCGTTGGGGTGGGGACTAGCGGCTACGAGCAGTACTTC.

This clone was observed a few times. The chain employs TRBV28 and TRBJ1-6; TRBD1 agrees at 8 bases. The CDR3 consists of 15 residues. Losses at the gene ends were 6 bases for V and 7 bases for J; bases not matched to a gene: 8. CDR1 is MDHEN and CDR2 is SYDVKM in the germline V gene. The CDR3: CASSNNRGDNSPLHF. The CDR3 nucleotides read TGTGCCAGCAGCAATAACAGGGGGGACAATTCACCCCTCCACTTT.

This clone has at least ten counts. The chain is built from TRBV9 and TRBJ1-5; D uncertain. V was pared by 0 bases and J by 0 bases, with 7 bases between. CDR3 length: 15 residues. Germline CDR1 and CDR2: SGDLS and YYNGEE. CDR3 amino acids: CASSVDGDSNQPQHF. The CDR3 DNA follows: TGTGCCAGCAGCGTAGACGGGGATAGCAATCAGCCCCAGCATTTT.

This clone was picked up many times. The rearrangement links TRBV5-1 to TRBJ1-1; unclear D gene. V lost 8 bases to trimming and J lost 2 bases, with 10 bases between them. CDR3 length equals 12 residues. The germline V gene encodes CDR1 SGHRS and CDR2 YFSETQ. The CDR3 reads CASTDLNTEAFF. The CDR3 DNA is TGCGCCAGTACAGATCTTAACACTGAAGCTTTCTTT.

This clone has at least ten counts. This chain links TRBV4-2 with TRBJ1-1, with D perhaps TRBD1 (5 bases). Germline CDR1 and CDR2: LGHNA and YNFKEQ. The CDR3 is 16 amino acids. V lost 7 bases and J lost 0, with 18 bases in between. CDR3 region: CASTPQGWGMNTEAFF. In DNA form, the CDR3 reads TGTGCCAGCACCCCCCAGGGTTGGGGCATGAACACTGAAGCTTTCTTT.

This clone occurred many times. The V and J genes are TRBV2 and TRBJ1-4; maybe TRBD1 (5 bases). Trimming cost V 4 bases and J 3 bases, with 9 bases left between them. Germline-derived CDR1 and CDR2 are SNHLY and FYNNEI. The CDR3 has 14 amino acids. CDR3 DNA: TGTGCCAGCAGTGGGGGGACTCCTAATGAAAAACTGTTTTTT. Translated: CASSGGTPNEKLFF.